This T cell receptor beta chain is from a study of blood T cell repertoires in COVID-19. Study-wide background: Researchers got acute and convalescent COVID-19 samples from the United States, Italy and Spain. T cells, B-cell-depleted T cells, or PBMCs supplied cDNA or gDNA.

Authors' data handling: Nucleated cell counts were estimated from reference gene primer amplification. Using immunoSEQ multiplex PCR, the repertoire was profiled, and TCRdb retains in-frame clones only, with some absent. D and trimming were read from the DNA, whereas the V and J calls and clone size are those reported in that table. Of 90,000 to 120,000 clones in the sample, about two thirds were seen once. The CDR3 sequence is 11 residues long. V dropped 5 bases and J dropped 12 bases, with 11 bases sitting between them. Germline values: CDR1 DFQATT, CDR2 SNEGSKA (reference sequence). The sequencing input was peripheral blood. This sequence joins TRBV20-1 and TRBJ1-6; weak D call: TRBD1 (6 bases). This TCR came from a middle-aged woman with acute or convalescent COVID-19. CDR3 amino acids: CSAPLGGPLHF. CDR3 sequence (DNA): TGCAGTGCTCCCCTAGGGGGACCCCTCCACTTT.